The entry below gives a single TCR beta chain sequence along with its context. Antigen unknown. Germline lookup yields CDR1 GTSNPN and CDR2 SVGIG (reference sequence). After removal of 1 base from V and 2 bases from J, the junction contained 9 bases not matched to a gene. The CDR3 is 17 residues long. Execution of the assay was at deep level. Measured with immunoSEQ multiplex PCR; TCRdb has only the in-frame clones, and not every one. In the table there are 1,500,000 or so clones, approximately 98.5% of which are singletons. The data are from a study of shared clonotypes between healthy human individuals. Study-wide results and caveats: Non-shared clonotypes were found to have lower generation probabilities than the clonotypes that were shared by all four of the sorted-subset donors. With four donors compared, approximately 5.5% of naive CD4 clonotypes were shared. Clonotype sharing levels among donors were expected to vary with sequencing depth.

This clonotype was sampled from a man aged 30 to 39 in good health. Sequenced input: naive CD4+ T cells sorted from blood. Subset reported: CD45RA+ positively selected. The chain uses TRBV30 and TRBJ1-5, with 9 bases that match TRBD1. CDR3 coding DNA: TGTGCCTGGAGTGCAGGGACAGGGACCGTCGGCAATCAGCCCCAGCATTTT. Translating gives CAWSAGTGTVGNQPQHF.